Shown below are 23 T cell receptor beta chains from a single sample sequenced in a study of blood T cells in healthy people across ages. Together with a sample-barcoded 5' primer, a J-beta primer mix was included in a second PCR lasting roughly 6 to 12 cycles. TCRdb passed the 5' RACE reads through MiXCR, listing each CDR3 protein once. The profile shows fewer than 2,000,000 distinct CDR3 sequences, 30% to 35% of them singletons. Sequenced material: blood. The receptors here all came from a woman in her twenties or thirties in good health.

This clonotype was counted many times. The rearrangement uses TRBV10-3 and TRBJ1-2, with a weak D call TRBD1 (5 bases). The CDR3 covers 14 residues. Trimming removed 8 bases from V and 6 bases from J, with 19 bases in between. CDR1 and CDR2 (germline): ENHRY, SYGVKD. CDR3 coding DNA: TGTGCCATCGGGCCATTATGGGGCTACGATGGCTACACCTTC. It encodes CAIGPLWGYDGYTF.

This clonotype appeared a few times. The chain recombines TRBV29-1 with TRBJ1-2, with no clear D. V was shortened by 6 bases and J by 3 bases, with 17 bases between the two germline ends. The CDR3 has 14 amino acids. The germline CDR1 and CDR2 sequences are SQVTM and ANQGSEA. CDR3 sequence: CSVQADREHYGYTF. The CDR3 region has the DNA TGCAGCGTGCAGGCAGACCGCGAACACTATGGCTACACCTTC.

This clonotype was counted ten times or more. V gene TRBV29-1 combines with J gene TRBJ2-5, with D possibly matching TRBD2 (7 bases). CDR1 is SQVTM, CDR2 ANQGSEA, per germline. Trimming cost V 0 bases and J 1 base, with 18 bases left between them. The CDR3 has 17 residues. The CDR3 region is CSVEDQGRERSQETQYF. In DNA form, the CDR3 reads TGCAGCGTTGAAGATCAGGGGAGGGAAAGGAGCCAAGAGACCCAGTACTTC. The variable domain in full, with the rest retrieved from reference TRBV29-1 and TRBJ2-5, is SAVISQKPSRDICQRGTSLTIQCQVDSQVTMMFWYRQQPGQSLTLIATANQGSEATYESGFVIDKFPISRPNLTFSTLTVSNMSPEDSSIYLCSVEDQGRERSQETQYFGPGTRLLVL.

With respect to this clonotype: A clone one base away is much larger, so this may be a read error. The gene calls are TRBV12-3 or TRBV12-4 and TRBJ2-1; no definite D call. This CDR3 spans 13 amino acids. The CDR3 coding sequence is TGTGCCAACAGTTTGGAGCGTACCAATGAGCAGTTCTTC. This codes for CANSLERTNEQFF.

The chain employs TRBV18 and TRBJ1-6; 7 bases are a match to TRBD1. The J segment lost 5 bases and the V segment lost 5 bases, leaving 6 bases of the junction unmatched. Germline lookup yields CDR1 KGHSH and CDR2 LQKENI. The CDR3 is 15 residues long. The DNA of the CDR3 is TGTGCCAGCTCATTTCCCGGGACAGATAATTCACCCCTCCACTTT. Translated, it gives CASSFPGTDNSPLHF.

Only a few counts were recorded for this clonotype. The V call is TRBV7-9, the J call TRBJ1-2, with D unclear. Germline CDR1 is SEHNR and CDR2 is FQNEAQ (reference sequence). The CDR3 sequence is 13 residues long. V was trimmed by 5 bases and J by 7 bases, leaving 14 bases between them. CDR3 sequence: CASSPPMAAGYTF. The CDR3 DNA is TGTGCCAGCAGCCCGCCCATGGCGGCTGGCTACACCTTC.

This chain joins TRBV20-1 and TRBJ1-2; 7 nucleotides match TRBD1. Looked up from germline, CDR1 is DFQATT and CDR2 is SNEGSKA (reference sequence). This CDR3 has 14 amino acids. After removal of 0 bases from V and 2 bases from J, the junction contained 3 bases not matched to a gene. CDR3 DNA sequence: TGCAGTGCTAGAGATGGGGACAGCAACTATGGCTACACCTTC. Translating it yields CSARDGDSNYGYTF.

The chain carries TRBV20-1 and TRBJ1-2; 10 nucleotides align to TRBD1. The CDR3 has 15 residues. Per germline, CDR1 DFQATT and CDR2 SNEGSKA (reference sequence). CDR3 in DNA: TGCAGGGGGGGACAGGGGACCACAACGAACTATGGCTACACCTTC. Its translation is CRGGQGTTTNYGYTF.

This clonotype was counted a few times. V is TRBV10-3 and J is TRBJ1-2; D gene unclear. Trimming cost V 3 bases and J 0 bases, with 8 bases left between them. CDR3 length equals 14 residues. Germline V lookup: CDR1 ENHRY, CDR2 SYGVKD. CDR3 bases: TGTGCCATCAGTGAACCAGAAGCTAACTATGGCTACACCTTC. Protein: CAISEPEANYGYTF.

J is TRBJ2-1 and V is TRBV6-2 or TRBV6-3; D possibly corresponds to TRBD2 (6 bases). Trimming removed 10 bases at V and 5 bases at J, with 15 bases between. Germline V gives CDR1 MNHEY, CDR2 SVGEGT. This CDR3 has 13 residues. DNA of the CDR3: TGTGCCACCACGGGACTGGACAACAATGAGCAGTTCTTC. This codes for CATTGLDNNEQFF.

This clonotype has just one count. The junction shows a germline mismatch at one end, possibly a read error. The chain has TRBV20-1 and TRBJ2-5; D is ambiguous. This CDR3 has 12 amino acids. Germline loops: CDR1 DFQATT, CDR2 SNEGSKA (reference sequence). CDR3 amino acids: CSVVGSQEAQYF. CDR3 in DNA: TGCAGTGTTGTGGGGTCCCAAGAGGCCCAGTACTTC.

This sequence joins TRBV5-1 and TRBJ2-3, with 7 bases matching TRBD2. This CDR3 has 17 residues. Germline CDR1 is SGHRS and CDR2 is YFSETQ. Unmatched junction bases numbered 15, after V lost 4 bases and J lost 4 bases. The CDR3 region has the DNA TGCGCCAGCAGCGTACGAGGTTTAGGCGGGAGTTCAGATACGCAGTATTTT. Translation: CASSVRGLGGSSDTQYF.

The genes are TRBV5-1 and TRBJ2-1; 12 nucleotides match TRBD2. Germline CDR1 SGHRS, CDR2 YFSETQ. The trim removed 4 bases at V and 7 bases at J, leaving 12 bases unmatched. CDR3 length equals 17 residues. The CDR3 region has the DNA TGCGCCAGCAGCCCTGGAACCCTAGCGGGAGGGCCGAATGAGCAGTTCTTC. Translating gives CASSPGTLAGGPNEQFF.

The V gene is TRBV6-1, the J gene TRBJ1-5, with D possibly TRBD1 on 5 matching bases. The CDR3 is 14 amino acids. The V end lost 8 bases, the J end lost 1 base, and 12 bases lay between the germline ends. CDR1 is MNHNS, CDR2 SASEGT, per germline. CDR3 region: CASGDRGSNQPQHF. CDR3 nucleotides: TGTGCCAGCGGCGACCGGGGCAGCAATCAGCCCCAGCATTTT.

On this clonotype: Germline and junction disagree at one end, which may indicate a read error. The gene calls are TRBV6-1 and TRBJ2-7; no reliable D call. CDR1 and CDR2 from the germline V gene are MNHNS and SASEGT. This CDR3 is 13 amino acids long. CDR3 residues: CTSILGNSYEQYF. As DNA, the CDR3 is TGTACCAGCATCTTGGGTAACTCCTACGAGCAGTACTTC.

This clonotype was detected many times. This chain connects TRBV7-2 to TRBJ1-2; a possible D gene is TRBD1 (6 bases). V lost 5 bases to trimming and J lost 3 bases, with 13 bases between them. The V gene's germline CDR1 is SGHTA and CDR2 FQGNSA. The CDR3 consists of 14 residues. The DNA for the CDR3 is TGTGCCAGCAGCGAAAAACGGACAGACTATGGCTACACCTTC. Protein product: CASSEKRTDYGYTF.

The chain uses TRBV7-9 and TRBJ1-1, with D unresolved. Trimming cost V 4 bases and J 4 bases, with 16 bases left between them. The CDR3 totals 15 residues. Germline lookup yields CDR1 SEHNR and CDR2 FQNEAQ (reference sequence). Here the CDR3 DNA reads TGTGCCAGCAGCTCAATAGGGCGGGCGCGCACTGAAGCTTTCTTT. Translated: CASSSIGRARTEAFF.

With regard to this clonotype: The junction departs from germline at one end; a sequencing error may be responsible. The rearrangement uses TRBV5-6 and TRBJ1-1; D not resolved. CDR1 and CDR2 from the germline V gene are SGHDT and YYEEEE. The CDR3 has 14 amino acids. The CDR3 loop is CVSSSRLGNTEAFF. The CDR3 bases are TGTGTCAGCAGCAGCCGACTTGGGAACACTGAAGCTTTCTTT.

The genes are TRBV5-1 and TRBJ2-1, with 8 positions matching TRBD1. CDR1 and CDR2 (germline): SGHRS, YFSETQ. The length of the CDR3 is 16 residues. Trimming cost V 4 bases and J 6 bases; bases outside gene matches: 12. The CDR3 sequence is CASSLPGGSWGNEQFF. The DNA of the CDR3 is TGCGCCAGCAGCCTCCCAGGGGGCTCGTGGGGCAATGAGCAGTTCTTC. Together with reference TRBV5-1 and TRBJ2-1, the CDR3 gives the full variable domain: KAGVTQTPRYLIKTRGQQVTLSCSPISGHRSVSWYQQTPGQGLQFLFEYFSETQRNKGNFPGRFSGRQFSNSRSEMNVSTLELGDSALYLCASSLPGGSWGNEQFFGPGTRLTVL.

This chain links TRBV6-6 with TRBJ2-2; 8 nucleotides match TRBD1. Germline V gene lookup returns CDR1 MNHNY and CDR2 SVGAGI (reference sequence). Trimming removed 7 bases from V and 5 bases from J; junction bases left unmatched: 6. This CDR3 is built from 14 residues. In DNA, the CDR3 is TGTGCCAGCAACTCCGGACAGGGTACCGGGGAGCTGTTTTTT. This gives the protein CASNSGQGTGELFF.

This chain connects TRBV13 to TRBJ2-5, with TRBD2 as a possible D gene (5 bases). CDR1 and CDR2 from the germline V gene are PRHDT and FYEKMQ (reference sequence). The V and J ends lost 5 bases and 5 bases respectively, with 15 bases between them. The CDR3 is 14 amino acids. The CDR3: CASSRGDSPETQYF. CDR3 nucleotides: TGTGCCAGCAGCCGGGGTGACTCCCCGGAGACCCAGTACTTC.

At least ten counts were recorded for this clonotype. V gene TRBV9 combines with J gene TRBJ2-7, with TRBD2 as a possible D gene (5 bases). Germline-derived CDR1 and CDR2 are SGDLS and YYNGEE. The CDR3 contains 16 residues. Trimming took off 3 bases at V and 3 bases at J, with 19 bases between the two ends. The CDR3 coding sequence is TGTGCCAGCAGCGCCCGATCGACGGGGTGGGACTACGAGCAGTACTTC. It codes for CASSARSTGWDYEQYF.

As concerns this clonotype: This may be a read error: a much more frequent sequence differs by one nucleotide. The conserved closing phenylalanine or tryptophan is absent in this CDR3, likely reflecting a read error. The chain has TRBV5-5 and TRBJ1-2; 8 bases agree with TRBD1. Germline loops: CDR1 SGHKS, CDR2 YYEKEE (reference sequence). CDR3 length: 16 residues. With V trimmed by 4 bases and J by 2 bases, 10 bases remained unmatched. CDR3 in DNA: TGTGCCAGCAGCCGGGCACAGGGGGGGATCAACTATGGCTACACCATC. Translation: CASSRAQGGINYGYTI.